This T cell receptor beta chain was documented in a study of cytotoxic CD8 clonotypes in ibrutinib-treated CLL. On the study more broadly: Patient counts were around 11 relapsed/refractory, roughly 16 treatment-naive and fewer than 18 IGHV unmutated.

The length of the CDR3 is 16 residues. Germline values: CDR1 LNHDA, CDR2 SQIVND (reference sequence). The junction had 10 bases not matched to a gene; V was cut back by 4 bases and J by 7 bases. Notes on the study in general: Age-matched healthy donor levels were exceeded by baseline clonality, which tracked circulating CD8+ T-cell counts. The times at which samples were taken varied between sustained-remission and progressing patients.

This clone appeared a single time. Its target is unknown. Produced via immunoSEQ multiplex PCR; TCRdb's table is partial and in-frame only. This table holds over 200,000 clones, roughly 73% found once. V gene TRBV19 combines with J gene TRBJ1-6, with 7 bases aligning to TRBD1. The sequence derives from a human donor with chronic lymphocytic leukemia. Sequencing used PBMCs, obtained after 12 months of ibrutinib treatment. The CDR3 spells CASSTRQGGGNSPLHF. CDR3 sequence (DNA): TGTGCCAGTAGTACTCGACAGGGAGGAGGCAATTCACCCCTCCACTTT.